The rows below give T cell receptor beta chains drawn from one sample of a study of OX40 agonist ivuxolimab in advanced cancers. Profiled with immunoSEQ multiplex PCR; TCRdb holds only in-frame clones, not every one. The sample has 15,000 to 25,000 clones, about 86% seen once. Sample: CD4+ or CD8+ T cells sorted from blood, taken in a trial of the OX40 agonist ivuxolimab. The source of these receptors is an adult with an advanced solid tumor such as melanoma, head and neck, liver or kidney cancer. Both conserved end residues are part of each CDR3. The D gene is left open where the match is weak. Rows may omit the clone size; those that give it use once, few, many or a size class.

d_call	clone_size	j_call	v_call	cdr3_nt	cdr3_aa
TRBD1	NA	TRBJ2-2	TRBV9	TGTGCCTCTGACAGGGGCTCGAACACCGGGGAGCTGTTTTTT	CASDRGSNTGELFF
NA	NA	TRBJ1-1	TRBV6-6	TGTGCCAGCAGTTACTCGGAGGGGAACACTGAAGCTTTCTTT	CASSYSEGNTEAFF
TRBD1	NA	TRBJ1-4	TRBV19	TGTGCCAGTAGTATAGGGACAGGTTTCCTAGAAAAACTGTTTTTT	CASSIGTGFLEKLFF
NA	NA	TRBJ2-7	TRBV14	TGTGCCAGCAGCCAAGATCGGACCGAGCAGTACTTC	CASSQDRTEQYF
NA	NA	TRBJ2-7	TRBV5-4	TGTGCCAGCACTCTTGGTGGGGCTCCTTACGAGCAGTACTTC	CASTLGGAPYEQYF
TRBD2	NA	TRBJ2-2	TRBV28	TGTGCCAGCAGTCCACGGGACTACAAGAACACCGGGGAGCTGTTTTTT	CASSPRDYKNTGELFF
NA	NA	TRBJ2-7	TRBV27	TGTGCCAGCAGCTTTGGGCTGGGTGAGGAGCAGTACTTC	CASSFGLGEEQYF
NA	NA	TRBJ1-2	TRBV28	TGTGCCACCACGAGGGGAGGGACTGCTTTAACTAACTATGGCTACACCTTC	CATTRGGTALTNYGYTF
TRBD1	NA	TRBJ2-1	TRBV27	TGTGCCAGTAAAAACCCGGGACAGGGTTACAATGAGCAGTTCTTC	CASKNPGQGYNEQFF
TRBD1	NA	TRBJ1-5	TRBV27	TGTGCCAGCGGCCGGGACAGGGGTAATCAGCCCCAGCATTTT	CASGRDRGNQPQHF
NA	NA	TRBJ1-4	TRBV6-5	TGTGCCAGCGGAGGGTGGGAAAAACTGTTTTTT	CASGGWEKLFF
TRBD2	once	TRBJ2-7	TRBV4-1	TGCGCCAGCAGCCACCGGCAGGGAGGGCCCTACGAGCAGTACTTC	CASSHRQGGPYEQYF
NA	NA	TRBJ1-1	TRBV16	TGTGCCAGCAGCCTCAGATCCGGGAACACTGAAGCTTTCTTT	CASSLRSGNTEAFF
NA	NA	TRBJ1-1	TRBV5-6	TGTGCCAGCAGCCGCCGGGTCACGGGACGCGGCACTGAAGCTTTCTTT	CASSRRVTGRGTEAFF
TRBD1	NA	TRBJ1-1	TRBV6-4	TGTGCCAGCAGTGATTCCGGGACAGGGGATTTCGGTGAAGCTTTCTTT	CASSDSGTGDFGEAFF
NA	NA	TRBJ2-3	TRBV27	TGTGCCAGCAGTTTATTAGGCTTCACAGATACGCAGTATTTT	CASSLLGFTDTQYF
TRBD2	NA	TRBJ2-7	TRBV5-4	TGTGCCAGCAGCTTTCGAGATCCAGCGGGAGGGCCTACCTACGAGCAGTACTTC	CASSFRDPAGGPTYEQYF
NA	NA	TRBJ2-2	TRBV7-8	TGTGCCAGCAGCTTAGCTTATAACAGAAACACCGGGGAGCTGTTTTTT	CASSLAYNRNTGELFF
NA	NA	TRBJ2-6	TRBV19	TGTGCCAGTAGTCCAGGCGCTAGCTCTGGGGCCAACGTCCTGACTTTC	CASSPGASSGANVLTF
TRBD1	NA	TRBJ2-2	TRBV25-1	TGTGCCAGCAGTGTGGCACAGGGGGCTTTCACCGGGGAGCTGTTTTTT	CASSVAQGAFTGELFF
NA	NA	TRBJ1-6	TRBV7-2	TGTGCCAGCAGCTTAGAAACCCTGTATAATTCACCCCTCCACTTT	CASSLETLYNSPLHF
NA	NA	TRBJ2-7	TRBV7-9	TGTGCCAGCGGTCACAGCGAGCAGTACTTC	CASGHSEQYF
NA	NA	TRBJ2-7	TRBV4-1	TGCGCCAGCAGCCCCAGACTAGTTTCCGAGCAGTACTTC	CASSPRLVSEQYF
NA	NA	TRBJ2-5	TRBV5-5	TGTGCCAGCAGCTTGGCCTTGTATGAAGGGACACCTAAAGAGACCCAGTACTTC	CASSLALYEGTPKETQYF